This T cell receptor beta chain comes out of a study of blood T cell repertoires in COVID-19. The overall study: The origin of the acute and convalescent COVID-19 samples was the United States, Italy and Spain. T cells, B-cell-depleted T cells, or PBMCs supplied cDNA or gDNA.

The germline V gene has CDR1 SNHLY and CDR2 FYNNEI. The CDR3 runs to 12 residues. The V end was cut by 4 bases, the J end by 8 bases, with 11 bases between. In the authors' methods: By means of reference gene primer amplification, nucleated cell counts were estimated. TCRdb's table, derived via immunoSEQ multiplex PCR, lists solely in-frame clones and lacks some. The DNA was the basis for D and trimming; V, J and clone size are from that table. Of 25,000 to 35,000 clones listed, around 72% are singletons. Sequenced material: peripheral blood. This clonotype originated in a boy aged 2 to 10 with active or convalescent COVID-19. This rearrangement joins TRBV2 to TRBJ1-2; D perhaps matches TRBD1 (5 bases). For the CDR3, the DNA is TGTGCCAGCAGTGGGTCAGGGCGCGGCTACACCTTC. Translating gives CASSGSGRGYTF.